This entry lists 4 T cell receptor beta chains sequenced from one sample in a study of control samples from healthy donors and cancer patients. TCRdb's copy holds only in-frame clones and misses some; the assay was immunoSEQ multiplex PCR. There are around 190,000 clones in the sample; more than 80% occur only once, and 1.2% to 1.5% lies in the top ten. Sequencing was done on a sample of blood. These receptors were collected from a man in his thirties or forties in good health.

The chain has TRBV4-3 and TRBJ1-3; D not resolved. Looked up from germline, CDR1 is LGHNA and CDR2 is YSLEER. V was cut by 1 base and J by 4 bases, with 11 bases left in between. This CDR3 is built from 15 residues. CDR3 region: CASSQGSNVGNTIYF. CDR3 DNA: TGCGCCAGCAGCCAAGGGAGTAATGTCGGAAACACCATATATTTT.

The chain has TRBV18 and TRBJ2-2; D is perhaps TRBD2 (5 bases). There are 17 residues in the CDR3. Trimming took off 0 bases at V and 2 bases at J, with 13 bases between the two ends. Germline CDR1 and CDR2: KGHSH and LQKENI. This CDR3 is CASSPPGRGSNTGELFF. The CDR3 DNA reads as TGTGCCAGCTCACCACCAGGACGGGGATCCAACACCGGGGAGCTGTTTTTT.

This clone came up once. The rearrangement links TRBV11-2 to TRBJ1-1, with TRBD1 as a possible D gene (6 bases). Germline V gives CDR1 SGHAT, CDR2 FQNNGV. The ends were cut back, 0 bases at V and 0 bases at J, with 11 bases in the middle. The CDR3 is 16 residues long. DNA for the CDR3: TGTGCCAGCAGCTTAGATGGGGGGCCTATGAACACTGAAGCTTTCTTT. This encodes CASSLDGGPMNTEAFF.

V and J are TRBV7-3 and TRBJ2-1, with D perhaps matching TRBD2 (6 bases). CDR1 SGHTA and CDR2 FQGTGA come from the germline V gene. The CDR3 is made up of 17 amino acids. The germline V and J ends were trimmed by 2 bases and 7 bases, with 21 bases remaining between them. The chain's CDR3 is CASSLGRAAGARNEQFF. CDR3 nucleotide sequence: TGTGCCAGCAGCTTAGGTCGGGCAGCGGGCGCCAGGAATGAGCAGTTCTTC.